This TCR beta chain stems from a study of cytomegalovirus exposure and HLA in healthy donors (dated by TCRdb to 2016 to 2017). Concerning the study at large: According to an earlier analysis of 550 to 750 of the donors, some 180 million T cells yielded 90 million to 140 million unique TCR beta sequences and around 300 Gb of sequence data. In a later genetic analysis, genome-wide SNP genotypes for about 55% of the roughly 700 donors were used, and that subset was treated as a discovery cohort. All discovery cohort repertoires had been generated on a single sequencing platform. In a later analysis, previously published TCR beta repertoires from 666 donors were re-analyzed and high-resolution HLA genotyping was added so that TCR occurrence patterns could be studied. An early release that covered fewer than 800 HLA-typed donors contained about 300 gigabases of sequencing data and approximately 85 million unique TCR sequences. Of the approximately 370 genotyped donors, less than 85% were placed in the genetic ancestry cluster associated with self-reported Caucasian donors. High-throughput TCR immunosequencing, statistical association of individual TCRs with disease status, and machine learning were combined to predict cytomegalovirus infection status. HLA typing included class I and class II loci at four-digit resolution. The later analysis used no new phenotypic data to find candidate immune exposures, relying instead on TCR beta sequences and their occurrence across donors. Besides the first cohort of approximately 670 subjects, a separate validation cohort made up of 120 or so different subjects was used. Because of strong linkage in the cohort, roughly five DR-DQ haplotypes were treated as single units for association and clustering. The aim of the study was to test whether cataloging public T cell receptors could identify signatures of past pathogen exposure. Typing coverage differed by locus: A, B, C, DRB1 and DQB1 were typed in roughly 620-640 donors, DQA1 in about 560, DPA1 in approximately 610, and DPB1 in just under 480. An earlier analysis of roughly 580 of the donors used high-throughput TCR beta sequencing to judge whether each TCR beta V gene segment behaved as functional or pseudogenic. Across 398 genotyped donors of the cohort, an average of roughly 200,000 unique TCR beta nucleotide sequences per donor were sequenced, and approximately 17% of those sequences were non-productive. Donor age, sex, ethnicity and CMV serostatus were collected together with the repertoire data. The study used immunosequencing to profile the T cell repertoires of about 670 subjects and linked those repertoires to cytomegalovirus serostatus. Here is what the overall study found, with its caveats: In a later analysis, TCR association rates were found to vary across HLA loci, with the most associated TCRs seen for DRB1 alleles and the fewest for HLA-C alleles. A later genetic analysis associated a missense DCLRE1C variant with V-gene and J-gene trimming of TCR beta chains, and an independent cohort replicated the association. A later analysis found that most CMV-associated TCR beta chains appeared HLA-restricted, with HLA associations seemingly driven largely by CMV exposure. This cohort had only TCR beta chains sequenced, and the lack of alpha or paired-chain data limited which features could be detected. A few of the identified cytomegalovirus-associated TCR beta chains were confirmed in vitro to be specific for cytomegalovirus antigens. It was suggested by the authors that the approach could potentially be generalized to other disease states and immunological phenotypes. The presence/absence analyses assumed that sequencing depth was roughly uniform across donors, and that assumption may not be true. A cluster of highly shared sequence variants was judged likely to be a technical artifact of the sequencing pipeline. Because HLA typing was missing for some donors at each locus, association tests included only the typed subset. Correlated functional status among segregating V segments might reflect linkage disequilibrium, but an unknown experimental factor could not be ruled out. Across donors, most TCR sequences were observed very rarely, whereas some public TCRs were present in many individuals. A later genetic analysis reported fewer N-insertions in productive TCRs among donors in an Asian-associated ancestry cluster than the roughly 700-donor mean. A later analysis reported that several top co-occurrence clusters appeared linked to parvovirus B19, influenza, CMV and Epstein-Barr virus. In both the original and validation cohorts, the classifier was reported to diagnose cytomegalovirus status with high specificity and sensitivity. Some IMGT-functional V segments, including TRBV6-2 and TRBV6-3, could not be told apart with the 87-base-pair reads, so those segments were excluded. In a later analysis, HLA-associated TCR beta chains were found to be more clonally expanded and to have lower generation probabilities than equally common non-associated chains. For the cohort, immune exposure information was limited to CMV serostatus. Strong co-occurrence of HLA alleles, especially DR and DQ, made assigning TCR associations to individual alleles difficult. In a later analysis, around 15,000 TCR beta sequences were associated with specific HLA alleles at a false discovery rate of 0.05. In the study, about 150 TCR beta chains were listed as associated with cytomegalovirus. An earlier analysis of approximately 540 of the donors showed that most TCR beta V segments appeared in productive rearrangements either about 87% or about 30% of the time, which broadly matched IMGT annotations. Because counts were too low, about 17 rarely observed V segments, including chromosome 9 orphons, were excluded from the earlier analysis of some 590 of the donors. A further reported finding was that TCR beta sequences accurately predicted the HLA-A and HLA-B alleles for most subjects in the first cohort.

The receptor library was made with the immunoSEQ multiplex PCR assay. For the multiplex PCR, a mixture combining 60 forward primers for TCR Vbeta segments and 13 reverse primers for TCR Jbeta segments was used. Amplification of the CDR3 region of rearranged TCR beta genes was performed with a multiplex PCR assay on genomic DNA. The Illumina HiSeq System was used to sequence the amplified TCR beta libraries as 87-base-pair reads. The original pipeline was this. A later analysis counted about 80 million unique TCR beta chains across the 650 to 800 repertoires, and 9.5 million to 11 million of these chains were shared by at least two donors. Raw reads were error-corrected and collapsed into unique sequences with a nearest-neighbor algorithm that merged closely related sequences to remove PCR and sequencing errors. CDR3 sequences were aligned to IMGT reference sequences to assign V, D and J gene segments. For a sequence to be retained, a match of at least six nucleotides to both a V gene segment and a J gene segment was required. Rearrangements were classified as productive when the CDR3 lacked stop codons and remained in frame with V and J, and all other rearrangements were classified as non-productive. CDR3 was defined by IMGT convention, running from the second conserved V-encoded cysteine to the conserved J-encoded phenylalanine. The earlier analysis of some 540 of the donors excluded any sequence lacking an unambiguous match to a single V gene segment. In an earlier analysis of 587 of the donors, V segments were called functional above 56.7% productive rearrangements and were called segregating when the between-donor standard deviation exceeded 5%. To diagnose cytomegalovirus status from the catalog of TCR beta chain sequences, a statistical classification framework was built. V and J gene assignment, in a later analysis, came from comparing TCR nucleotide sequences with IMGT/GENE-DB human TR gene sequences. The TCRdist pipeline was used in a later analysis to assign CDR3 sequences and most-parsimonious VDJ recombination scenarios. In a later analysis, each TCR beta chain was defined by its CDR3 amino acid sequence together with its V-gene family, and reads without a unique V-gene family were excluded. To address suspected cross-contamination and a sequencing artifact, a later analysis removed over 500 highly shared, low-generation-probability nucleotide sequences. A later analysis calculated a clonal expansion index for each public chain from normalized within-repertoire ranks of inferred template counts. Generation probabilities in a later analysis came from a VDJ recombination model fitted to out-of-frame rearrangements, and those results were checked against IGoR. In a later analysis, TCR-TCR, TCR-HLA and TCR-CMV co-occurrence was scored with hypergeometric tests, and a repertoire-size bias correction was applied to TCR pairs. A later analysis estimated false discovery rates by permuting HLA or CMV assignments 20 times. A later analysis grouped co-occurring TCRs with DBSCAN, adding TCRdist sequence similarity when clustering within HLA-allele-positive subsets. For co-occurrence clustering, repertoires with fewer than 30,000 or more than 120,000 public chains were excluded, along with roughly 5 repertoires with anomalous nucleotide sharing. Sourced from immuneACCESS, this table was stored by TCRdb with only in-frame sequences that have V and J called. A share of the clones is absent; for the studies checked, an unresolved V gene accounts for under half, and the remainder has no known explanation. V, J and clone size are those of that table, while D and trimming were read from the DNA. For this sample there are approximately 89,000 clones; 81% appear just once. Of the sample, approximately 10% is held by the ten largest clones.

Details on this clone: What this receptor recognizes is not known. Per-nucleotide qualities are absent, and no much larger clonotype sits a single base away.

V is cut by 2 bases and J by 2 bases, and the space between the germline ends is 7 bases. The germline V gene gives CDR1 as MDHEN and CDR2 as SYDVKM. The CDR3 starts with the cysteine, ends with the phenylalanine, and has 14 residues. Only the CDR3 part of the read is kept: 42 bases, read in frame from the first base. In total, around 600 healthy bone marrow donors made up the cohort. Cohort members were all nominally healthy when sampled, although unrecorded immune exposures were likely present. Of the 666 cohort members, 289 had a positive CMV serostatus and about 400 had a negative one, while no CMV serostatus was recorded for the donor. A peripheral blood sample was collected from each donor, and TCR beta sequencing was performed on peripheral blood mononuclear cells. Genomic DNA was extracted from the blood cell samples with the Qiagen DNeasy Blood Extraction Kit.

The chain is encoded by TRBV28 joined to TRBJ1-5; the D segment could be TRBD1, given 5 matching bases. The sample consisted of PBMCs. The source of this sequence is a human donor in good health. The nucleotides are TGTGCCAGCAGTTTAAGGGGTGGCAATCAGCCCCAGCATTTT. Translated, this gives CASSLRGGNQPQHF.